The 22 T cell receptor beta chains presented below share a single source sample, sequenced in a study of shared clonotypes between healthy human individuals. This table comes from immunoSEQ multiplex PCR, and its TCRdb copy is limited to in-frame clones, with some not included. The data contain about 770,000 clones, just under 75% of them seen just once; the ten biggest clones take up approximately 1.7%. Sequencing was performed on memory CD4+ T cells sorted from blood. The subset here: CD45RA-negative fraction. The receptors were sampled from a woman in her twenties or thirties in good health.

J is TRBJ1-2 and V is TRBV7-9, with unresolved D. V was pared by 0 bases and J by 0 bases, with 11 bases between. Per germline, CDR1 SEHNR and CDR2 FQNEAQ (reference sequence). The CDR3 sequence is 16 residues long. CDR3 residues: CASSLALFEPNYGYTF. The CDR3 DNA reads as TGTGCCAGCAGCTTAGCGCTTTTTGAGCCTAACTATGGCTACACCTTC.

This clone has more than one count but fewer than ten. The gene calls are TRBV11-2 and TRBJ2-7, with 9 bases identical to TRBD1. Per germline, CDR1 SGHAT and CDR2 FQNNGV. This CDR3 contains 15 residues. V was clipped by 5 bases and J by 1 base; unmatched bases: 6. CDR3 bases: TGTGCCAGCAGCCTAGGGACAGGGACTTCCTACGAGCAGTACTTC. Amino acid sequence: CASSLGTGTSYEQYF.

This clone was recorded a few times. The CDR3 reads CASSEWGGGESLFF. As DNA, the CDR3 is TGTGCCAGCAGTGAATGGGGGGGAGGCGAAAGTCTGTTTTTT. V gene TRBV28 combines with J gene TRBJ1-4; TRBD1 is a possible D gene (5 bases). The CDR3 is made up of 14 amino acids. Trimming removed 5 bases at V and 14 bases at J, with 21 bases between. Germline values: CDR1 MDHEN, CDR2 SYDVKM. The entire variable domain, with the rest obtained from reference TRBV28 and TRBJ1-4, is as follows: DVKVTQSSRYLVKRTGEKVFLECVQDMDHENMFWYRQDPGLGLRLIYFSYDVKMKEKGDIPEGYSVSREKKERFSLILESASTNQTSMYLCASSEWGGGESLFFGSGTQLSVL.

The chain employs TRBV9 and TRBJ2-7, with 10 bases matching TRBD1. Germline CDR1 SGDLS, CDR2 YYNGEE. The CDR3 has 15 amino acids. The J segment lost 5 bases and the V segment lost 5 bases, leaving 10 bases of the junction unmatched. The chain's CDR3 is CASSPSGTGEHEQYF. The CDR3 coding sequence is TGTGCCAGCAGTCCATCCGGGACAGGGGAACACGAGCAGTACTTC.

The chain combines TRBV18 with TRBJ2-1; D gene unclear. With 4 bases removed from V and 8 bases from J, the gap between germline ends came to 9 bases. Germline loops: CDR1 KGHSH, CDR2 LQKENI. The CDR3 contains 12 residues. The CDR3 coding sequence is TGTGCCAGCTCACTCAATCGCGATGAGCAGTTCTTC. Its translation: CASSLNRDEQFF.

CDR3 in amino acids: CASSSDATRGPYEQYF. DNA for the CDR3: TGCGCCAGCAGCTCTGATGCGACCCGGGGTCCCTACGAGCAGTACTTC. V and J are TRBV5-1 and TRBJ2-7, with a possible D match to TRBD2 (5 bases). V was shortened by 3 bases and J by 2 bases, with 18 bases between the two germline ends. Germline CDR1 is SGHRS and CDR2 is YFSETQ. The CDR3 loop spans 16 amino acids.

The rearrangement joins TRBV5-5 to TRBJ1-5; D is unclear. Trimming removed 1 base at V and 2 bases at J, with 10 bases between. CDR1 is SGHKS, CDR2 YYEKEE, per germline (reference sequence). The CDR3 is made up of 15 amino acids. CDR3 loop: CASSLSGGRNQPQHF. CDR3 nucleotide sequence: TGTGCCAGCAGCTTGAGCGGAGGGCGCAATCAGCCCCAGCATTTT.

The chain recombines TRBV11-3 with TRBJ2-3; either TRBD1 or TRBD2 may fit D (7 bases each). Between the trimmed V and J ends, which lost 4 bases and 5 bases, there was a span of 16 bases. Germline-derived CDR1 and CDR2 are SGHNT and YENEEA. This CDR3 is built from 15 residues. CDR3 bases: TGTGCCAGCAGCTCCCAGGGGGGGCCAATAGATACGCAGTATTTT. Translating it yields CASSSQGGPIDTQYF.

This clone was observed a single time. This chain joins TRBV5-6 and TRBJ2-5; D gene unclear. V lost 4 bases and J lost 4, with 11 bases in between. The CDR3 loop spans 13 amino acids. CDR1 SGHDT and CDR2 YYEEEE come from the germline V gene. The CDR3 region is CASSVRVVETQYF. CDR3 sequence (DNA): TGTGCCAGCAGCGTCCGGGTTGTAGAGACCCAGTACTTC.

The chain carries TRBV7-9 and TRBJ1-2; D uncertain. CDR1 and CDR2 (germline): SEHNR, FQNEAQ (reference sequence). The CDR3 spans 10 residues. Trimming took 5 bases from V and 8 from J, leaving 6 bases between them. Written as DNA, the CDR3 is TGTGCCAGCAGCCGTTTAGGCTACACCTTC. It codes for CASSRLGYTF.

This clone was counted only a few times. V usage is TRBV4-2 and J usage is TRBJ2-1; perhaps TRBD2 as D (5 bases). Trimming shortened V by 1 base and J by 6 bases, and 19 bases separated the two germline ends. Germline assignment: CDR1 LGHNA and CDR2 YNFKEQ. The CDR3 runs to 17 residues. The CDR3 sequence is CASSQGSQRLLSNEQFF. In nucleotides, the CDR3 is TGTGCCAGCAGCCAAGGGTCCCAGCGGCTCCTCTCCAATGAGCAGTTCTTC.

For the CDR3, the DNA is TGTGCCAGTAGACCTTTCGGTGGTAGCGGCTACGAGCAGTACTTC. Protein sequence: CASRPFGGSGYEQYF. The chain recombines TRBV19 with TRBJ2-7, with D perhaps matching TRBD2 (6 bases). The CDR3 is 15 residues long. Germline assignment: CDR1 LNHDA and CDR2 SQIVND (reference sequence). Trimming left V 6 bases short and J 3 bases short, with 18 bases between.

DNA of the CDR3: TGTGCCAGCTCCCGTAGCGGAGAGACCCAGTACTTC. As protein: CASSRSGETQYF. The V gene is TRBV18, the J gene TRBJ2-5; possible D gene TRBD2, 6 bases. The CDR3 length is 12 residues. The V end was cut by 6 bases, the J end by 4 bases, with 9 bases between. Germline CDR1 is KGHSH and CDR2 is LQKENI.

This clone showed up many times. This chain uses TRBV7-3 with TRBJ2-1, with 11 positions matching TRBD2. The V and J ends lost 4 bases and 5 bases, in that order; junction bases with no gene match: 4. CDR3 length: 15 amino acids. Germline V CDR1 and CDR2: SGHTA, FQGTGA. CDR3 loop: CASSSMGLADNEQFF. DNA for the CDR3: TGTGCCAGCAGCTCAATGGGACTAGCGGACAATGAGCAGTTCTTC.

V is TRBV5-1 and J is TRBJ2-5; a possible D gene is TRBD2 (7 bases). The CDR3 is 14 residues long. Per the germline V gene, CDR1 is SGHRS and CDR2 is YFSETQ. V was cut by 3 bases and J by 5 bases, with 14 bases left in between. The DNA for the CDR3 is TGCGCCAGCAGCTCAGGGGAGGGCCTGGAGACCCAGTACTTC. Its translation is CASSSGEGLETQYF.

The chain couples TRBV2 to TRBJ2-4; 8 nucleotides agree with TRBD2. The CDR3 covers 17 residues. Losses at the gene ends were 8 bases for V and 1 base for J; bases not matched to a gene: 13. From germline, CDR1 is SNHLY and CDR2 FYNNEI. CDR3 nucleotide sequence: TGTGCCAGCGACACTACCCAGCGGGGGAGGGCCAAAAACATTCAGTACTTC. This gives the protein CASDTTQRGRAKNIQYF.

V is TRBV2 and J is TRBJ2-7, with 13 bases lining up with TRBD2. The CDR3 totals 16 residues. V shed 7 bases and J 0 bases; nucleotides not matched to a gene: 6. Germline V gene lookup returns CDR1 SNHLY and CDR2 FYNNEI. The CDR3 DNA reads as TGTGCCAGCAAAAAGGGACTAGCGGGAATCTCCTACGAGCAGTACTTC. Amino acids: CASKKGLAGISYEQYF. The variable domain in full, with the rest retrieved from reference TRBV2 and TRBJ2-7, is EPEVTQTPSHQVTQMGQEVILRCVPISNHLYFYWYRQILGQKVEFLVSFYNNEISEKSEIFDDQFSVERPDGSNFTLKIRSTKLEDSAMYFCASKKGLAGISYEQYFGPGTRLTVT.

The count of this clone is one. J is TRBJ2-7 and V is TRBV7-2; 13 bases fit TRBD2. CDR1 SGHTA and CDR2 FQGNSA come from the germline V gene. This CDR3 has 15 residues. V dropped 2 bases and J dropped 9; count of bases not matched to a gene: 7. The CDR3 is CASSLYGLAGVGQYF. DNA of the CDR3: TGTGCCAGCAGCTTATACGGACTAGCGGGAGTCGGGCAGTACTTC.

The chain carries TRBV28 and TRBJ2-2; no firm D call. Germline-derived CDR1 and CDR2 are MDHEN and SYDVKM. CDR3 size: 15 residues. V was clipped by 6 bases and J by 4 bases, with 15 bases between them. The CDR3 nucleotides read TGTGCCAGCAGACTCCCTACTAAGTTCACCGGGGAGCTGTTTTTT. It translates to CASRLPTKFTGELFF. Using reference TRBV28 and TRBJ2-2 for the parts outside the CDR3, the full variable domain is DVKVTQSSRYLVKRTGEKVFLECVQDMDHENMFWYRQDPGLGLRLIYFSYDVKMKEKGDIPEGYSVSREKKERFSLILESASTNQTSMYLCASRLPTKFTGELFFGEGSRLTVL.

The chain links TRBV18 to TRBJ2-7; D might be TRBD2 (5 bases). Germline V gene lookup returns CDR1 KGHSH and CDR2 LQKENI. Trimming pared 0 bases from V and 8 bases from J, leaving 11 bases between. The CDR3 contains 13 residues. The CDR3 DNA sequence: TGTGCCAGCTCACCACCCCCCGGGGAACAGCAGTACTTC. Encoded protein: CASSPPPGEQQYF.

In this sample, this clone turned up a few times. This rearrangement joins TRBV6-1 to TRBJ1-2; possibly TRBD1 for D (6 bases). The CDR3 is 13 residues long. CDR1 and CDR2 from the germline V gene are MNHNS and SASEGT. V lost 7 bases to trimming and J lost 1 base, with 10 bases between them. DNA for the CDR3: TGTGCCAGCATTGCAGGGGTTAACTATGGCTACACCTTC. It yields the protein CASIAGVNYGYTF.

V is TRBV27 and J is TRBJ2-7, with a possible D match to TRBD2 (6 bases). This CDR3 is 14 amino acids long. Germline CDR1 MNHEY, CDR2 SMNVEV (reference sequence). V gave up 6 bases and J gave up 3 bases, with 15 bases separating them. CDR3: CASSPLGEDYEQYF. CDR3 nucleotides: TGTGCCAGCAGCCCACTGGGGGAGGACTACGAGCAGTACTTC.